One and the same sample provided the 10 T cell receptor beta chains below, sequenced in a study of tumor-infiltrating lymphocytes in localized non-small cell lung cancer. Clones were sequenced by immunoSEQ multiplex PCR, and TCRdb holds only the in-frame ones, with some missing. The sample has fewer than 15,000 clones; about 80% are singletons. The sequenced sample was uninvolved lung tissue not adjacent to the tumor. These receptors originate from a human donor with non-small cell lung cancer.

The CDR3 sequence is CASSPRGHQPQHF. In DNA, the CDR3 is TGTGCCAGCAGCCCGAGAGGACATCAGCCCCAGCATTTT. The gene calls are TRBV7-2 and TRBJ1-5; D ambiguous. V gave up 5 bases and J gave up 5 bases, with 10 bases separating them. The CDR3 spans 13 residues. CDR1 SGHTA and CDR2 FQGNSA come from the germline V gene.

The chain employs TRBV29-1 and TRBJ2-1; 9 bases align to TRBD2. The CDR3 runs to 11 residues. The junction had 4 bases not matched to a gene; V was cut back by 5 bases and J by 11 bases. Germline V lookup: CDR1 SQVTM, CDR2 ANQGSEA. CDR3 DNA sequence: TGCAGCGTTTGGCGGGAGGGGAAGCAGTTCTTC. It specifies CSVWREGKQFF.

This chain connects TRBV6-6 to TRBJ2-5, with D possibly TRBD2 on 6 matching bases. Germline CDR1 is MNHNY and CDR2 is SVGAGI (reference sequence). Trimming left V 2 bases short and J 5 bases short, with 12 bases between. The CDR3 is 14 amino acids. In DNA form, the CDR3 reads TGTGCCAGCAGTTACGGAGGGGCGGGGGAGACCCAGTACTTC. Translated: CASSYGGAGETQYF.

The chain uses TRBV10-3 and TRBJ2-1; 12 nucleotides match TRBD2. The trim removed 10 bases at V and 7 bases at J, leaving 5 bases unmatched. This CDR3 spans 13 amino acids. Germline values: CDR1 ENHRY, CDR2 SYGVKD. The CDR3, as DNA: TGTGCCACACTAGCGGGGGGAGAAAATGAGCAGTTCTTC. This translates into CATLAGGENEQFF.

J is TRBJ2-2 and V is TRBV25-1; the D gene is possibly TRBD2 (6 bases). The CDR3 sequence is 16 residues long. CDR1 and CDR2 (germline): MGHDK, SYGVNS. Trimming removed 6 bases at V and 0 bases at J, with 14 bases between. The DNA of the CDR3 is TGTGCCAGCAGGCGAGGTGGGGGGTCGAACACCGGGGAGCTGTTTTTT. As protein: CASRRGGGSNTGELFF. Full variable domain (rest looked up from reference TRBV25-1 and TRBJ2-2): EADIYQTPRYLVIGTGKKITLECSQTMGHDKMYWYQQDPGMELHLIHYSYGVNSTEKGDLSSESTVSRIRTEHFPLTLESARPSHTSQYLCASRRGGGSNTGELFFGEGSRLTVL.

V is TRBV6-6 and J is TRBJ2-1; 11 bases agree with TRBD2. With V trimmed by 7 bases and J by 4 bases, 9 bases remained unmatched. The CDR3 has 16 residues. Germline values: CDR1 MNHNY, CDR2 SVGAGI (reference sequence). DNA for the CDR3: TGTGCCAGCATCGGCACGGGACTAGCGGTTTACAATGAGCAGTTCTTC. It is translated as CASIGTGLAVYNEQFF.

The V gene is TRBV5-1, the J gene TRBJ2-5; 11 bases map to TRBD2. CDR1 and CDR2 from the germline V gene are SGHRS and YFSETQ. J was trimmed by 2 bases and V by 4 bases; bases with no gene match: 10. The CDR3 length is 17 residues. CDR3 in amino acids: CASSGKTSGTIQETQYF. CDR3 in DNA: TGCGCCAGCAGCGGCAAGACTAGCGGGACAATTCAAGAGACCCAGTACTTC.

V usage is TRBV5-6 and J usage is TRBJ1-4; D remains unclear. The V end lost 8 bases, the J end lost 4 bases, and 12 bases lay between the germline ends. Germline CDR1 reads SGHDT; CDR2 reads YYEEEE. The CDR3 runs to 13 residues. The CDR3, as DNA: TGTGCCAGTTGTTTAGGGCTTAATGAAAAACTGTTTTTT. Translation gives CASCLGLNEKLFF.

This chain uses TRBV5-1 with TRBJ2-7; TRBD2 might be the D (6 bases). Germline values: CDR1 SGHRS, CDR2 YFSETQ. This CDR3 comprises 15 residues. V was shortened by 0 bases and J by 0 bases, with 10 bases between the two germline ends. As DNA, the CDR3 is TGCGCCAGCAGCTTGGATCCGGGAGCCTCCTACGAGCAGTACTTC. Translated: CASSLDPGASYEQYF.

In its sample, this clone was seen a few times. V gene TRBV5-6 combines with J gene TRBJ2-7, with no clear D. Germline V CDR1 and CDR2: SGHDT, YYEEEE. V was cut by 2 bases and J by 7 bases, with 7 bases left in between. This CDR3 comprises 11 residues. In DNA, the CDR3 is TGTGCCAGCAGCTTCGGTAGGGAGCAGTACTTC. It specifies CASSFGREQYF.